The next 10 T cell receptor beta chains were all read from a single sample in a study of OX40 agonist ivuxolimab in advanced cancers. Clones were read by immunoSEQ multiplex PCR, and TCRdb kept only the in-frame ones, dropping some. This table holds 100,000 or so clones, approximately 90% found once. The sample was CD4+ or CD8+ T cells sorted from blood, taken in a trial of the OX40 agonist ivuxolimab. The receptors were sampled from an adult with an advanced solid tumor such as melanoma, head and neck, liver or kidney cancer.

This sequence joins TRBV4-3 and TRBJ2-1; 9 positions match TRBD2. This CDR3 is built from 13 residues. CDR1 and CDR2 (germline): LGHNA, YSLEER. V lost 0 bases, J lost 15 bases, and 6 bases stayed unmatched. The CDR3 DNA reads TGCGCCAGCAGCCAAGATGAGGGCGGGAGGGTGTTCTTC. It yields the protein CASSQDEGGRVFF.

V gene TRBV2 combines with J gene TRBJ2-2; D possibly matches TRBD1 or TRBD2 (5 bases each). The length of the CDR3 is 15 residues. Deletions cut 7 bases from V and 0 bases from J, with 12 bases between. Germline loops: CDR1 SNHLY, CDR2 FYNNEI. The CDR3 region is CASTKLGANTGELFF. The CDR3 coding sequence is TGTGCCAGCACTAAGCTGGGGGCGAACACCGGGGAGCTGTTTTTT.

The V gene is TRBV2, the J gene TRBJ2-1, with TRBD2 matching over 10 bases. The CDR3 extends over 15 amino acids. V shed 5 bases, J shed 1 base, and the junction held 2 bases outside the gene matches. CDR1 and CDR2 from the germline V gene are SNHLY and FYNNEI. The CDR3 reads CASSRLAGSYNEQFF. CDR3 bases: TGTGCCAGCAGTAGACTAGCGGGTTCCTACAATGAGCAGTTCTTC.

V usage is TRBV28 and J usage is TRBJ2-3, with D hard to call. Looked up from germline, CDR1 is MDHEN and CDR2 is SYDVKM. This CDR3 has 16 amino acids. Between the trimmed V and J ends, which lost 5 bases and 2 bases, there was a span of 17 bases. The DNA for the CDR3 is TGTGCCAGCAGTCCAACCACGGGCCTACCCACAGATACGCAGTATTTT. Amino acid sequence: CASSPTTGLPTDTQYF. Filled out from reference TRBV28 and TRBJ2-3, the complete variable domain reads DVKVTQSSRYLVKRTGEKVFLECVQDMDHENMFWYRQDPGLGLRLIYFSYDVKMKEKGDIPEGYSVSREKKERFSLILESASTNQTSMYLCASSPTTGLPTDTQYFGPGTRLTVL.

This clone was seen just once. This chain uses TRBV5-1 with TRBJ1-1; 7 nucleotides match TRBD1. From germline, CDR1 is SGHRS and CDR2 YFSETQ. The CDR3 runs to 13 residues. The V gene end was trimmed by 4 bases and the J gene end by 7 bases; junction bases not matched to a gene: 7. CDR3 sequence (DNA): TGCGCCAGCAGCCGCACAGGGGAGCTTGAAGCTTTCTTT. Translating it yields CASSRTGELEAFF.

The DNA of the CDR3 is TGTGCCAGCAGCCGGACCGTCCTTATCCCATACAATGAGCAGTTCTTC. It is translated as CASSRTVLIPYNEQFF. The chain couples TRBV5-5 to TRBJ2-1, with D unclear. The germline V gene has CDR1 SGHKS and CDR2 YYEKEE (reference sequence). V was shortened by 4 bases and J by 4 bases, with 18 bases between the two germline ends. The CDR3 has 16 residues.

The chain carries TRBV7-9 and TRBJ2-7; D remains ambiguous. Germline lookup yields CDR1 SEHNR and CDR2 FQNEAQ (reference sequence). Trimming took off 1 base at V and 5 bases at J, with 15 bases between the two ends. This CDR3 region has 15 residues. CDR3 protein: CASSLGQVGSDEQYF. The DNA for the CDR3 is TGTGCCAGCAGCTTAGGGCAGGTAGGCTCTGACGAGCAGTACTTC.

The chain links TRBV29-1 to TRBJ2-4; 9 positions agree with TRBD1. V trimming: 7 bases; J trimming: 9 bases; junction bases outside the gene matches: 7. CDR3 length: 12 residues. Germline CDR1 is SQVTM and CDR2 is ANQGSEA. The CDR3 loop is CSAGDRAGIQYF. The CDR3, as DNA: TGCAGCGCTGGGGACAGGGCTGGCATTCAGTACTTC.

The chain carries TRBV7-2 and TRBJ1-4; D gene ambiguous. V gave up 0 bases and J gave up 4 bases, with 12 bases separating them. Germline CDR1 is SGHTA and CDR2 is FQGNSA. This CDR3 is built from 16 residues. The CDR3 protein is CASSLARGGFNEKLFF. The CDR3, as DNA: TGTGCCAGCAGCTTAGCGCGAGGAGGGTTTAATGAAAAACTGTTTTTT.

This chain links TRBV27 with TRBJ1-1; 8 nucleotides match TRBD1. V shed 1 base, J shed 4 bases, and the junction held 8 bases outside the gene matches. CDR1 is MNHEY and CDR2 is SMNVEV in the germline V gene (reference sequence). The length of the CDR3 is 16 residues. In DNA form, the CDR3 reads TGTGCCAGCAGTTTATACCGACAGGGGACGGCCACTGAAGCTTTCTTT. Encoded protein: CASSLYRQGTATEAFF.